One sample yielded the 11 T cell receptor beta chains listed below, sequenced in a study of T cell changes during pregnancy in multiple sclerosis. Only in-frame clones appear in the TCRdb table, and some are missing; sequencing was by immunoSEQ multiplex PCR. Of about 59,000 clones in the sample, less than 95% were seen once. The input for sequencing was CD8+ T cells from peripheral blood mononuclear cells, taken after pregnancy. Receptors originate from a female donor with multiple sclerosis, enrolled in a pregnancy study.

This chain joins TRBV28 and TRBJ1-2; D ambiguous. Germline V lookup: CDR1 MDHEN, CDR2 SYDVKM. V was trimmed by 6 bases and J by 6 bases, leaving 23 bases between them. CDR3 length equals 16 residues. The CDR3 coding sequence is TGTGCCAGCAGCCTACCACGGGGTAAGGAACGGCATGGCTACACCTTC. Protein: CASSLPRGKERHGYTF.

This clone was counted a single time. The rearrangement links TRBV27 to TRBJ2-1, with TRBD2 matching 7 bases. The CDR3 is 13 residues long. Germline CDR1 is MNHEY and CDR2 is SMNVEV (reference sequence). The ends lost 2 bases at V and 6 bases at J; junction bases unmatched: 1. The CDR3 region is CASSLPSGNEQFF. The CDR3 DNA sequence: TGTGCCAGCAGTTTACCTAGCGGCAATGAGCAGTTCTTC.

V is TRBV15 and J is TRBJ2-1, with 7 bases identical to TRBD2. Germline CDR1 is LNHNV and CDR2 is YYDKDF (reference sequence). CDR3 length: 16 residues. J lost 7 bases, V lost 1 base, and 10 bases had no gene match. DNA of the CDR3: TGTGCCACCAGCAGAGCTACCGGGGGGAGTGGTAATGAGCAGTTCTTC. It specifies CATSRATGGSGNEQFF.

The J gene is TRBJ1-5, the V gene TRBV7-7; the match to TRBD1 covers 8 bases. In germline, CDR1 is SSHAT, CDR2 FNYEAQ (reference sequence). CDR3 size: 21 residues. V lost 5 bases and J lost 0; bases outside the gene matches: 21. CDR3 protein: CASSKPPRTGKNICSNQPQHF. For the CDR3, the DNA is TGTGCCAGCAGCAAACCGCCGCGGACAGGGAAAAATATCTGTAGCAATCAGCCCCAGCATTTT.

V usage is TRBV5-5 and J usage is TRBJ1-1; D unclear. CDR1 and CDR2 (germline): SGHKS, YYEKEE (reference sequence). Trimming removed 2 bases at V and 3 bases at J, with 8 bases between. CDR3 length: 13 amino acids. This chain's CDR3 is CASSFGSYTEAFF. The CDR3 bases are TGTGCCAGCAGCTTTGGCAGTTACACTGAAGCTTTCTTT.

This chain uses TRBV14 with TRBJ2-1; D not resolved. The germline CDR1 and CDR2 sequences are SGHDN and FVKESK. The V and J ends lost 0 bases and 4 bases respectively, with 7 bases between them. This CDR3 contains 14 residues. The DNA for the CDR3 is TGTGCCAGCAGCCAAGATTTACTGTACAATGAGCAGTTCTTC. It yields the protein CASSQDLLYNEQFF.

This clone appeared once. The chain links TRBV7-8 to TRBJ1-2; D gene ambiguous. The germline V and J ends were trimmed by 2 bases and 4 bases, with 11 bases remaining between them. The germline gives CDR1 SGHVS, CDR2 FQNEAQ. The CDR3 covers 14 residues. The CDR3 DNA reads as TGTGCCAGCAGCTTATACGGGGAACTCTATGGCTACACCTTC. Translated: CASSLYGELYGYTF.

This chain links TRBV9 with TRBJ2-3, with TRBD2 as a possible D gene (6 bases). The ends were cut back, 4 bases at V and 2 bases at J, with 20 bases in the middle. The CDR3 is 17 amino acids. CDR1 SGDLS and CDR2 YYNGEE come from the germline V gene. The CDR3: CASSHRSPSEHTDTQYF. The CDR3 nucleotides read TGTGCCAGCAGCCACCGTAGCCCTAGCGAGCACACAGATACGCAGTATTTT. The whole variable domain, filled in from reference TRBV9 and TRBJ2-3, reads DSGVTQTPKHLITATGQRVTLRCSPRSGDLSVYWYQQSLDQGLQFLIQYYNGEERAKGNILERFSAQQFPDLHSELNLSSLELGDSALYFCASSHRSPSEHTDTQYFGPGTRLTVL.

V usage is TRBV10-1 and J usage is TRBJ1-1, with D maybe TRBD1 (5 bases). Germline assignment: CDR1 WNHNN and CDR2 SYGVQD (reference sequence). V was cut by 4 bases and J by 5 bases, with 11 bases left in between. This CDR3 has 13 amino acids. For the CDR3, the DNA is TGCGCCAGCAGTGTGACGGGGGAAACTGAAGCTTTCTTT. It specifies CASSVTGETEAFF.

The chain combines TRBV7-9 with TRBJ1-5; D is ambiguous. Per germline, CDR1 SEHNR and CDR2 FQNEAQ (reference sequence). The V end was cut by 8 bases, the J end by 3 bases, with 14 bases between. The CDR3 extends over 14 amino acids. The CDR3 protein is CASQRDGYNQPQHF. As DNA, the CDR3 is TGTGCCAGCCAGCGCGACGGTTACAATCAGCCCCAGCATTTT. Variable domain in full (rest from reference TRBV7-9 and TRBJ1-5): DTGVSQNPRHKITKRGQNVTFRCDPISEHNRLYWYRQTLGQGPEFLTYFQNEAQLEKSRLLSDRFSAERPKGSFSTLEIQRTEQGDSAMYLCASQRDGYNQPQHFGDGTRLSIL.

The rearrangement joins TRBV27 to TRBJ1-2, with D hard to call. The V gene lost 0 bases and the J gene lost 1 base, with 12 bases spanning the gap. CDR3 length equals 16 residues. Germline-derived CDR1 and CDR2 are MNHEY and SMNVEV (reference sequence). The CDR3 loop is CASSLSITNSNYGYTF. The CDR3 DNA reads TGTGCCAGCAGTTTATCGATTACCAACAGTAACTATGGCTACACCTTC.